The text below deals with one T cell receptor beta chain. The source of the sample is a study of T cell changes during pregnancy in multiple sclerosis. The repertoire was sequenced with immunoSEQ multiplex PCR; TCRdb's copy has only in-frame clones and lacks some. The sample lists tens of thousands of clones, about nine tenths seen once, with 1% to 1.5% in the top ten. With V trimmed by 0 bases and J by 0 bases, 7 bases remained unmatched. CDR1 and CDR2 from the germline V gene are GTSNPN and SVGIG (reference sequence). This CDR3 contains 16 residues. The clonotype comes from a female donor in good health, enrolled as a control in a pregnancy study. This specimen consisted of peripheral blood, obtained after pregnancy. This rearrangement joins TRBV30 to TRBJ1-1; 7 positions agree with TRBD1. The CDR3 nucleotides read TGTGCCTGGAGTGTGGGAGACAGGGTCATGAACACTGAAGCTTTCTTT. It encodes CAWSVGDRVMNTEAFF.